A selection of T cell receptor beta chains follows, all from one sample in a study of CD8+CD57+ T cells in acquired aplastic anemia. Via MiXCR, TCRdb re-called the reads, giving one row per CDR3 protein. Seen here are a few hundred thousand distinct CDR3 sequences, 30% to 40% observed once, and the top ten hold roughly 1.1%. The specimen sequenced was sorted CD4+, CD8+, or CD8+CD57+ T cells (not recorded which) from PBMCs. The origin of the receptors is a human donor in good health, serving as a control. CDR3s include the opening cysteine and the closing phenylalanine or tryptophan. Fields, in order: clone size, J gene, D gene, V gene, CDR3 DNA, CDR3 protein. The D gene is left open where the match is weak. Where a row states a size, it is once, few, many or the class of an expanded clone; other rows omit it.

size: many
J: TRBJ1-5
D: NA
V: TRBV9
DNA: TGTGCCAGCAGCCTCGGGGAGAGCAATCAGCCCCAGCATTTT
CDR3: CASSLGESNQPQHF

size: many
J: TRBJ2-7
D: NA
V: TRBV4-2
DNA: TGTGCCAGCAGCCAAGAGGGCGGGCTCGAGCAGTACTTC
CDR3: CASSQEGGLEQYF

size: many
J: TRBJ1-1
D: NA
V: TRBV11-2
DNA: TGTGCCAGCAGCTTAGTTTACGTGAACACTGAAGCTTTCTTT
CDR3: CASSLVYVNTEAFF

size: many
J: TRBJ1-1
D: NA
V: TRBV12-3/TRBV12-4
DNA: TGTGCCAGCAGCTCCAGAGTTACTGAAGCTTTCTTT
CDR3: CASSSRVTEAFF

size: many
J: TRBJ2-4
D: TRBD2
V: TRBV2
DNA: TGTGCCAGCAGGGAACAGGGACTAGCGCTTCAGTACTTC
CDR3: CASREQGLALQYF

size: NA
J: TRBJ1-5
D: NA
V: TRBV10-3
DNA: TGTGCCACTCGTGGGGGGAGCAATCAGCCCCAGCATTTT
CDR3: CATRGGSNQPQHF

size: NA
J: TRBJ2-2
D: NA
V: TRBV10-1
DNA: TGCGCCAGCAGTGAGTTGGGCATCCCGAACACCGGGGAGCTGTTTTTT
CDR3: CASSELGIPNTGELFF

size: NA
J: TRBJ1-2
D: NA
V: TRBV19
DNA: TGTGCCAGTAGTCCAGACTTAGAGCTTAACTATGGCTACACCTTC
CDR3: CASSPDLELNYGYTF

size: once
J: TRBJ2-1
D: TRBD1
V: TRBV30
DNA: TGTGCCTGGAGTGTACCAGACAGGGTATACAATGAGCAGTTCTTC
CDR3: CAWSVPDRVYNEQFF

size: medium-sized
J: TRBJ2-5
D: TRBD2
V: TRBV2
DNA: TGTGCCAGCAGTGGTGGACTAGCGGGGGGGACCCAGTACTTC
CDR3: CASSGGLAGGTQYF

size: NA
J: TRBJ1-2
D: NA
V: TRBV4-3
DNA: TGCGCCAGCAGCCAAGAGTGGGGATCCAACTATGGCTACACCTTC
CDR3: CASSQEWGSNYGYTF

size: few
J: TRBJ2-7
D: TRBD2
V: TRBV4-1
DNA: TGCGCCAGCAGCCAACACCCCTCCCAGCGGGGGGGCCGGGATTACGAGCAGTACTTC
CDR3: CASSQHPSQRGGRDYEQYF

size: many
J: TRBJ1-1
D: NA
V: TRBV10-3
DNA: TGTGCCATCAGGAAGGGTACCTCCACTGAAGCTTTCTTT
CDR3: CAIRKGTSTEAFF

size: medium-sized
J: TRBJ1-2
D: TRBD1
V: TRBV2
DNA: TGTGCCAGCAGTGGTCAACAGGGGAGCTATGGCTACACCTTC
CDR3: CASSGQQGSYGYTF

size: few
J: TRBJ2-1
D: TRBD2
V: TRBV11-2
DNA: TGTGCCAGCAGCTTCTCACTAGCGGGAGGCTTCAATGAGCAGTTCTTC
CDR3: CASSFSLAGGFNEQFF

size: NA
J: TRBJ1-3
D: NA
V: TRBV2
DNA: TGTGCCAGCCGATCCACGGACTCTGGAAACACCATATATTTT
CDR3: CASRSTDSGNTIYF

size: NA
J: TRBJ1-1
D: TRBD1
V: TRBV5-1
DNA: TGCGCCAGCAGCCAGGGGGGGGAGACTGAAGCTTTCTTT
CDR3: CASSQGGETEAFF